The 10 T cell receptor beta chains presented below share a single source sample, sequenced in a study of T cell responses to AZD1222 COVID-19 vaccine. Generated by immunoSEQ multiplex PCR, the TCRdb table keeps only in-frame clones and is missing some. The data show about 170,000 clones, around 85% seen once. The input for sequencing was peripheral blood, taken 28 days after the second AZD1222 dose. All receptors derive from an adult who received the AZD1222 COVID-19 vaccine.

The rearrangement links TRBV7-9 to TRBJ2-2; 8 bases match TRBD1. CDR3 length equals 15 residues. The germline CDR1 and CDR2 sequences are SEHNR and FQNEAQ (reference sequence). Germline trimming cut 5 bases from V and 5 bases from J; bases unmatched to any gene: 7. The CDR3: CASSPGTGLTGELFF. CDR3 DNA: TGTGCCAGCAGCCCCGGGACAGGATTAACCGGGGAGCTGTTTTTT. The entire variable domain, with the rest obtained from reference TRBV7-9 and TRBJ2-2, is as follows: DTGVSQNPRHKITKRGQNVTFRCDPISEHNRLYWYRQTLGQGPEFLTYFQNEAQLEKSRLLSDRFSAERPKGSFSTLEIQRTEQGDSAMYLCASSPGTGLTGELFFGEGSRLTVL.

Here the CDR3 DNA reads TGTGCCAGCAGCTCCCGGGGAGGGTCGGGGGAGCAGTTCTTC. Residues: CASSSRGGSGEQFF. V is TRBV11-3 and J is TRBJ2-1, with 7 bases lining up with TRBD2. This CDR3 spans 14 amino acids. V lost 4 bases to trimming and J lost 10 bases; unmatched junction nucleotides: 10. From germline, CDR1 is SGHNT and CDR2 YENEEA.

The rearrangement joins TRBV6-5 to TRBJ1-2; the D is unclear. The germline gives CDR1 MNHEY, CDR2 SVGAGI. V was cut by 6 bases and J by 0 bases, with 5 bases left in between. The CDR3 contains 12 residues. The CDR3 protein is CASRRTNYGYTF. In DNA, the CDR3 is TGTGCCAGCAGAAGAACTAACTATGGCTACACCTTC.

This chain uses TRBV6-2 or TRBV6-3 with TRBJ1-5; D is unclear. The CDR3 runs 15 residues. The germline CDR1 and CDR2 sequences are MNHEY and SVGEGT. V lost 3 bases and J 2 bases, leaving 11 bases between the germline ends. This CDR3 reads CASSYGEWGNQPQHF. The CDR3, as DNA: TGTGCCAGCAGTTATGGGGAATGGGGCAATCAGCCCCAGCATTTT.

This clone appeared a few times. V and J are TRBV19 and TRBJ1-6; 7 bases fit TRBD1. J gave up 7 bases and V 7 bases, and 10 bases lay outside the gene matches. CDR3 length: 15 residues. CDR1 and CDR2 from the germline V gene are LNHDA and SQIVND (reference sequence). The CDR3 DNA reads TGTGCCAGTAACCCAGACAGGGCCGACAATTCACCCCTCCACTTT. It codes for CASNPDRADNSPLHF.

This rearrangement joins TRBV5-6 to TRBJ2-7; D is unclear. The CDR3 is 14 residues long. Germline CDR1 is SGHDT and CDR2 is YYEEEE. Trimming stripped 1 base from V and 2 bases from J, with 10 bases between. CDR3 residues: CASSLYYGPYEQYF. CDR3 coding DNA: TGTGCCAGCAGCTTGTACTACGGTCCCTACGAGCAGTACTTC.

This chain uses TRBV3-1 (or the pseudogene TRBV3-2) with TRBJ1-3, with D perhaps matching TRBD1 (6 bases). Germline CDR1 is LGHDT and CDR2 is YNNKEL (reference sequence). The V end lost 4 bases, the J end lost 5 bases, and 9 bases lay between the germline ends. CDR3 size: 13 residues. The CDR3, as DNA: TGTGCCAGCAGCCTGGACAGCCGAAACACCATATATTTT. Its translation is CASSLDSRNTIYF.

This chain uses TRBV7-8 with TRBJ1-5; D not resolved. Germline assignment: CDR1 SGHVS and CDR2 FQNEAQ. The germline V and J ends were trimmed by 1 base and 13 bases, with 14 bases remaining between them. The CDR3 is 13 residues long. The CDR3: CASSLEGLGLQHF. The CDR3 DNA sequence: TGTGCCAGCAGCTTAGAGGGTCTAGGACTACAGCATTTT.

The chain uses TRBV19 and TRBJ2-7, with no clear D. This CDR3 comprises 14 residues. Germline V gene sequence: CDR1 LNHDA, CDR2 SQIVND (reference sequence). The V and J ends lost 4 bases and 2 bases respectively, with 12 bases between them. The CDR3 sequence is CASSKPAVPYEQYF. DNA of the CDR3: TGTGCCAGTAGTAAGCCGGCAGTCCCCTACGAGCAGTACTTC.

V gene TRBV7-9 combines with J gene TRBJ1-2; D is perhaps TRBD1 (6 bases). This CDR3 contains 16 residues. Germline CDR1 reads SEHNR; CDR2 reads FQNEAQ (reference sequence). V lost 5 bases, J lost 4 bases, and 20 bases lay in between. The CDR3 is CASSHGGGHNAYGYTF. Written as DNA, the CDR3 is TGTGCCAGCAGCCATGGCGGGGGGCACAATGCCTATGGCTACACCTTC.